What follows are 24 T cell receptor beta chains derived from one specimen sequenced in a study of CD8 T cells in Susac syndrome. Reverse transcription of about 0.45 to 1 ug RNA was carried out with random hexamers. TCRdb fed the immunoSEQ multiplex PCR reads into MiXCR, producing one record per CDR3 protein. The sample has some 96,000 distinct CDR3 sequences, just under 95% seen once. What was sequenced was CD4+ T cells from PBMCs. These receptor sequences come from a human donor with Susac syndrome.

This clonotype has just one count. The V call is TRBV5-1, the J call TRBJ1-6; a possible D gene is TRBD1 (5 bases). CDR1 is SGHRS and CDR2 is YFSETQ in the germline V gene. This CDR3 is built from 16 residues. Trimming took 0 bases from V and 7 from J, leaving 14 bases between them. CDR3 in DNA: TGCGCCAGCAGCTTGGAAGGGGCAGGACCAAATTCACCCCTCCACTTT. As protein: CASSLEGAGPNSPLHF.

The rearrangement uses TRBV28 and TRBJ2-6; 8 bases line up with TRBD1. With 6 bases clipped from V and 1 base from J, the junction kept 5 bases outside the gene matches. Germline V gene lookup returns CDR1 MDHEN and CDR2 SYDVKM. This CDR3 contains 16 residues. The DNA for the CDR3 is TGTGCCAGCAGACCACAGGGGGGTTCTGGGGCCAACGTCCTGACTTTC. As protein: CASRPQGGSGANVLTF.

The rearrangement joins TRBV5-6 to TRBJ2-2, with 10 bases aligning to TRBD2. The germline V gene has CDR1 SGHDT and CDR2 YYEEEE. V shed 0 bases, J shed 7 bases, and the junction held 6 bases outside the gene matches. There are 16 residues in the CDR3. The CDR3 DNA sequence: TGTGCCAGCAGCTTGGGTGGACTAGCGGATGTCGGGGAGCTGTTTTTT. Translated, it gives CASSLGGLADVGELFF.

The J gene is TRBJ1-2, the V gene TRBV20-1; D unclear. The CDR3 is 15 residues long. V lost 1 base and J 5 bases, leaving 17 bases between the germline ends. Germline loops: CDR1 DFQATT, CDR2 SNEGSKA (reference sequence). As DNA, the CDR3 is TGCAGTGCTAGAGGGTTCGTGGGTCGAGGTTATGGCTACACCTTC. This sequence encodes CSARGFVGRGYGYTF.

This sequence joins TRBV30 and TRBJ2-1; D unresolved. Looked up from germline, CDR1 is GTSNPN and CDR2 is SVGIG (reference sequence). Trimming removed 1 base at V and 7 bases at J, with 8 bases between. The CDR3 runs 12 residues. The chain's CDR3 is CAWSGTQNEQFF. CDR3 bases: TGTGCCTGGAGTGGTACACAGAATGAGCAGTTCTTC.

V and J are TRBV2 and TRBJ2-7; 11 bases agree with TRBD2. CDR1 and CDR2 (germline): SNHLY, FYNNEI. This CDR3 has 15 residues. After removal of 4 bases from V and 5 bases from J, the junction contained 7 bases not matched to a gene. CDR3 sequence: CASSGSSGGFDEQYF. The CDR3 DNA follows: TGTGCCAGCAGTGGGTCTAGCGGGGGGTTCGACGAGCAGTACTTC.

This clonotype has only one observation. The chain couples TRBV18 to TRBJ2-5; 9 bases line up with TRBD1. The ends lost 1 base at V and 5 bases at J; junction bases unmatched: 5. Germline-derived CDR1 and CDR2 are KGHSH and LQKENI. The CDR3 is 15 amino acids. CDR3 region: CASSPQTGGGETQYF. DNA of the CDR3: TGTGCCAGCTCACCACAAACAGGGGGCGGTGAGACCCAGTACTTC.

This clonotype was picked up one time. J is TRBJ2-3 and V is TRBV28; 11 positions match TRBD1. V shed 7 bases and J 6 bases; nucleotides not matched to a gene: 12. The germline V gene encodes CDR1 MDHEN and CDR2 SYDVKM. This CDR3 comprises 16 residues. This chain's CDR3 is CASTQGQGVLSDTQYF. CDR3 sequence (DNA): TGTGCCAGCACCCAGGGACAGGGGGTTCTGAGCGATACGCAGTATTTT.

The chain is built from TRBV6-2 or TRBV6-3 and TRBJ1-1, with TRBD1 matching over 8 bases. The CDR3 loop spans 16 amino acids. Germline assignment: CDR1 MNHEY and CDR2 SVGEGT. With V trimmed by 5 bases and J by 4 bases, 12 bases remained unmatched. The CDR3 coding sequence is TGTGCCAGCAGTGACCAAGGACAGGGATCCAGCACTGAAGCTTTCTTT. Translated, it gives CASSDQGQGSSTEAFF.

The chain links TRBV30 to TRBJ1-6; 7 positions match TRBD1. This CDR3 is built from 13 residues. The germline V gene has CDR1 GTSNPN and CDR2 SVGIG (reference sequence). Losses at the gene ends were 1 base for V and 13 bases for J; bases not matched to a gene: 7. CDR3 region: CAWSARQGAPLHF. The CDR3 DNA reads TGTGCCTGGAGTGCACGACAGGGTGCCCCCCTCCACTTT.

This chain connects TRBV5-1 to TRBJ2-2, with a possible D match to TRBD1 (6 bases). The CDR3 has 15 residues. Trimming shortened V by 0 bases and J by 1 base, and 7 bases separated the two germline ends. The germline V gene encodes CDR1 SGHRS and CDR2 YFSETQ. The CDR3 loop reads CASSLAGQNTGELFF. The CDR3 DNA is TGCGCCAGCAGCTTGGCGGGACAGAACACCGGGGAGCTGTTTTTT.

V is TRBV15 and J is TRBJ2-5; D ambiguous. CDR1 and CDR2 from the germline V gene are LNHNV and YYDKDF (reference sequence). The V end was cut by 4 bases, the J end by 5 bases, with 8 bases between. The CDR3 has 12 residues. In DNA, the CDR3 is TGTGCCACCAGCACCGGATGGGAGACCCAGTACTTC. Protein product: CATSTGWETQYF.

In this sample, this clonotype turned up a few times. V usage is TRBV12-3 or TRBV12-4 and J usage is TRBJ2-3; D is ambiguous. The CDR3 is 13 amino acids. V dropped 8 bases and J dropped 2 bases, with 11 bases sitting between them. The CDR3 DNA sequence: TGTGCCAGCTCCCTGACGGCCACAGATACGCAGTATTTT. It specifies CASSLTATDTQYF.

This chain uses TRBV9 with TRBJ1-2; 7 bases agree with TRBD1. J lost 4 bases, V lost 0 bases, and 3 bases had no gene match. Per germline, CDR1 SGDLS and CDR2 YYNGEE. This CDR3 has 14 residues. Written as DNA, the CDR3 is TGTGCCAGCAGCGTAGAAAGGGACAGCTATGGCTACACCTTC. This gives the protein CASSVERDSYGYTF.

The chain links TRBV30 to TRBJ1-1, with 7 bases lining up with TRBD1. The CDR3 has 14 amino acids. Trimming took 5 bases from V and 1 from J; bases not matched to a gene: 7. CDR1 is GTSNPN, CDR2 SVGIG, per germline (reference sequence). CDR3 in amino acids: CAWCDRAKNTEAFF. The CDR3 DNA reads as TGTGCCTGGTGTGACAGGGCAAAGAACACTGAAGCTTTCTTT.

This clonotype appeared once. The chain recombines TRBV25-1 with TRBJ2-7; D possibly corresponds to TRBD1 (5 bases). Germline V gene lookup returns CDR1 MGHDK and CDR2 SYGVNS. Deletions cut 5 bases from V and 1 base from J, with 12 bases between. The CDR3 sequence is 14 residues long. The CDR3 loop reads CASSFPTDSYEQYF. The CDR3 coding sequence is TGTGCCAGCAGTTTCCCGACAGATTCCTACGAGCAGTACTTC.

This rearrangement joins TRBV29-1 to TRBJ2-3, with D perhaps assigned TRBD1 or TRBD2 (6 bases each). Trimming pared 6 bases from V and 1 base from J, leaving 23 bases between. Per germline, CDR1 SQVTM and CDR2 ANQGSEA. The CDR3 runs 17 residues. The CDR3 protein is CSVSGTARGGGTDTQYF. The CDR3 bases are TGCAGCGTCTCCGGGACGGCCAGGGGCGGGGGCACAGATACGCAGTATTTT.

J is TRBJ1-1 and V is TRBV12-3 or TRBV12-4; D is uncertain. V shed 2 bases and J shed 8 bases, with 15 bases lying between them. The CDR3 consists of 14 residues. This chain's CDR3 is CASSLQENRVEAFF. For the CDR3, the DNA is TGTGCCAGCAGTTTACAAGAGAACCGGGTGGAAGCTTTCTTT.

CDR3 DNA: TGTGCCAGCAGCGCGTGGACAGGGCCAGGGGAGACCCAGTACTTC. This gives the protein CASSAWTGPGETQYF. This chain uses TRBV7-9 with TRBJ2-5, with 8 bases lining up with TRBD1. Germline V gene data show CDR1 as SEHNR and CDR2 as FQNEAQ (reference sequence). V was clipped by 5 bases and J by 5 bases; unmatched bases: 10. This CDR3 has 15 residues.

The DNA of the CDR3 is TGCAGTGCTGTGGGACAGTATTCCTACAATGAGCAGTTCTTC. This encodes CSAVGQYSYNEQFF. This chain joins TRBV20-1 and TRBJ2-1; 7 positions agree with TRBD1. Trimming cost V 5 bases and J 1 base; bases outside gene matches: 5. CDR1 and CDR2 from the germline V gene are DFQATT and SNEGSKA (reference sequence). This CDR3 is 14 amino acids long.

The V call is TRBV18, the J call TRBJ2-7; D assignment may be TRBD1 or TRBD2 (5 bases each). Germline V lookup: CDR1 KGHSH, CDR2 LQKENI. The CDR3 totals 12 residues. The V end lost 6 bases, the J end lost 5 bases, and 11 bases lay between the germline ends. The CDR3 loop is CASSLQGDEQYF. CDR3 DNA: TGTGCCAGCTCGCTCCAGGGAGACGAGCAGTACTTC.

V is TRBV29-1 and J is TRBJ1-2, with TRBD1 identical over 10 bases. This CDR3 spans 13 amino acids. CDR1 and CDR2 from the germline V gene are SQVTM and ANQGSEA. V lost 6 bases, J lost 6 bases, and 7 bases stayed unmatched. The CDR3 nucleotides are TGCAGCGTAAGGACAGGGGGGGTCCATGGCTACACCTTC. Translation gives CSVRTGGVHGYTF.

The chain has TRBV5-1 and TRBJ2-1; 10 positions agree with TRBD2. With V trimmed by 4 bases and J by 7 bases, 2 bases remained unmatched. The V gene's germline CDR1 is SGHRS and CDR2 YFSETQ. This CDR3 is 13 amino acids long. The CDR3 here is CASSIAGGNEQFF. The DNA of the CDR3 is TGCGCCAGCAGCATAGCGGGGGGAAATGAGCAGTTCTTC.

The chain is built from TRBV29-1 and TRBJ1-1; D not resolved. The V end lost 6 bases, the J end lost 2 bases, and 13 bases lay between the germline ends. This CDR3 contains 13 residues. The germline CDR1 and CDR2 sequences are SQVTM and ANQGSEA. The CDR3 region is CSVATKGNTEAFF. CDR3 coding DNA: TGCAGCGTCGCGACGAAGGGAAACACTGAAGCTTTCTTT.